This T cell receptor (beta chain) comes out of a study of blood T cell repertoires in COVID-19. V lost 5 bases and J lost 9, with 14 bases in between. The CDR3 covers 13 residues. From germline, CDR1 is LNHDA and CDR2 SQIVND (reference sequence). This table comes from immunoSEQ multiplex PCR, and its TCRdb copy is limited to in-frame clones, with some not included. This sample has about 60,000 clones, with roughly four fifths found just once. Sample: peripheral blood. The sequence derives from a man in his sixties with acute or convalescent COVID-19. The chain is built from TRBV19 and TRBJ2-4; a weak D match, TRBD2 (7 bases). This CDR3 reads CASSGGPGGIQYF. The DNA of the CDR3 is TGTGCCAGTAGTGGGGGGCCGGGGGGCATTCAGTACTTC.